The 13 T cell receptor beta chains below were found in one sample sequenced in a study of beta chain features in type 1 diabetes. General study results and limits: All four CD4+ subsets from Type 1 diabetes patients carried moderately but significantly shorter TCRB CDR3s.

Their antigens remain unidentified. What was sequenced were expressed TCRB transcripts, since all of the isolated RNA had been reverse transcribed. Profiled with immunoSEQ multiplex PCR; TCRdb holds only in-frame clones, not every one. The data contain hundreds of thousands of clones, roughly an eighth of them singletons. Sequenced material: naive CD4+ T cells from blood. The receptors come from a man younger than 35 with type 1 diabetes.

The rearrangement uses TRBV10-3 and TRBJ2-1, with D possibly being TRBD2 (5 bases). Trimming pared 10 bases from V and 2 bases from J, leaving 12 bases between. This CDR3 contains 13 residues. Per the germline V gene, CDR1 is ENHRY and CDR2 is SYGVKD. DNA of the CDR3: TGTGCCACTCGGGGAGTCCCCTACAATGAGCAGTTCTTC. It codes for CATRGVPYNEQFF.

The chain has TRBV5-1 and TRBJ2-1, with 11 bases that match TRBD1. The V gene's germline CDR1 is SGHRS and CDR2 YFSETQ. The CDR3 is 16 amino acids. V lost 4 bases to trimming and J lost 1 base; unmatched junction nucleotides: 4. CDR3 region: CASSPGTGGSYNEQFF. DNA for the CDR3: TGCGCCAGCAGCCCAGGGACAGGGGGATCCTACAATGAGCAGTTCTTC.

The rearrangement joins TRBV5-1 to TRBJ2-1; TRBD2 matches at 7 bases. V shed 4 bases, J shed 4 bases, and the junction held 14 bases outside the gene matches. Germline CDR1 and CDR2: SGHRS and YFSETQ. The CDR3 length is 17 residues. The CDR3 coding sequence is TGCGCCAGCAGCGCCGGGACTATCACCTTTATTTACAATGAGCAGTTCTTC. Encoded protein: CASSAGTITFIYNEQFF.

A few counts support this clone. The chain uses TRBV7-2 and TRBJ2-5; D remains unclear. CDR3 length equals 16 residues. CDR1 and CDR2 from the germline V gene are SGHTA and FQGNSA. The ends were cut back, 1 base at V and 0 bases at J, with 12 bases in the middle. CDR3 protein: CASSLGPLGYQETQYF. The CDR3, as DNA: TGTGCCAGCAGCTTAGGCCCGCTGGGGTACCAAGAGACCCAGTACTTC. The whole variable domain, remainder taken from reference TRBV7-2 and TRBJ2-5, is GAGVSQSPSNKVTEKGKDVELRCDPISGHTALYWYRQSLGQGLEFLIYFQGNSAPDKSGLPSDRFSAERTGGSVSTLTIQRTQQEDSAVYLCASSLGPLGYQETQYFGPGTRLLVL.

This chain joins TRBV5-1 and TRBJ1-4, with TRBD1 matching over 10 bases. The V gene end was trimmed by 0 bases and the J gene end by 8 bases; junction bases not matched to a gene: 4. In germline, CDR1 is SGHRS, CDR2 YFSETQ. This CDR3 region has 15 residues. Here the CDR3 DNA reads TGCGCCAGCAGCTTGGCCGGGACAGGGGAAGAAAAACTGTTTTTT. Its translation: CASSLAGTGEEKLFF.

This clone has a handful of counts. The V call is TRBV6-5, the J call TRBJ1-6; 8 bases agree with TRBD1. CDR1 is MNHEY, CDR2 SVGAGI, per germline. Germline trimming cut 0 bases from V and 9 bases from J; bases unmatched to any gene: 7. The CDR3 spans 16 residues. The CDR3 DNA is TGTGCCAGCAGTTACTCCTACACAGGGGGAGGTTCACCCCTCCACTTT. Residues: CASSYSYTGGGSPLHF.

For this clone: Other DNA sequences of this sample code for an identical CDR3. The chain is built from TRBV30 and TRBJ2-2; 7 bases map to TRBD2. Germline V gene data show CDR1 as GTSNPN and CDR2 as SVGIG (reference sequence). J lost 4 bases, V lost 0 bases, and 2 bases had no gene match. This CDR3 region has 14 residues. CDR3 in amino acids: CAWSVSGGTGELFF. The CDR3 region has the DNA TGTGCCTGGAGTGTCTCGGGGGGCACCGGGGAGCTGTTTTTT.

The rearrangement links TRBV30 to TRBJ1-3; TRBD1 matches 8 bases. This CDR3 spans 15 amino acids. Germline V CDR1 and CDR2: GTSNPN, SVGIG (reference sequence). V gave up 7 bases and J gave up 4 bases; unmatched junction bases: 12. The CDR3 spells CASASRTGFGNTIYF. CDR3 nucleotide sequence: TGTGCCTCCGCAAGCAGGACAGGGTTCGGAAACACCATATATTTT.

In this sample, this clone turned up a few times. This rearrangement joins TRBV7-2 to TRBJ1-1; the D is unclear. V was shortened by 3 bases and J by 1 base, with 21 bases between the two germline ends. The CDR3 totals 18 residues. The germline gives CDR1 SGHTA, CDR2 FQGNSA. The CDR3 DNA follows: TGTGCCAGCAGCTTCCCGCTGAGCTGGAACATAAAGAACACTGAAGCTTTCTTT. It specifies CASSFPLSWNIKNTEAFF.

In its sample, this clone was seen a few times. The V and J genes are TRBV7-2 and TRBJ2-3; D not resolved. This CDR3 contains 13 residues. Germline assignment: CDR1 SGHTA and CDR2 FQGNSA. Trimming pared 6 bases from V and 5 bases from J, leaving 12 bases between. CDR3 DNA: TGTGCCAGCAGGTCAACGACCTTAGATACGCAGTATTTT. Protein product: CASRSTTLDTQYF.

This clone was found a few times. The chain couples TRBV7-9 to TRBJ2-1; D tentatively fits TRBD1 or TRBD2 (5 bases each). The V end was cut by 2 bases, the J end by 5 bases, with 13 bases between. This CDR3 region has 15 residues. Germline V CDR1 and CDR2: SEHNR, FQNEAQ (reference sequence). CDR3 bases: TGTGCCAGCAGCTTAATCTCCGGGGCGAACAATGAGCAGTTCTTC. Protein product: CASSLISGANNEQFF. The entire variable domain, with the rest obtained from reference TRBV7-9 and TRBJ2-1, is as follows: DTGVSQNPRHKITKRGQNVTFRCDPISEHNRLYWYRQTLGQGPEFLTYFQNEAQLEKSRLLSDRFSAERPKGSFSTLEIQRTEQGDSAMYLCASSLISGANNEQFFGPGTRLTVL.

The chain combines TRBV4-1 with TRBJ2-2; TRBD2 is a possible D gene (5 bases). Trimming removed 4 bases from V and 0 bases from J, with 9 bases in between. CDR1 is MGHRA, CDR2 YSYEKL, per germline. The CDR3 covers 15 residues. The chain's CDR3 is CASSPSRPNTGELFF. Here the CDR3 DNA reads TGCGCCAGCAGCCCTAGCAGACCGAACACCGGGGAGCTGTTTTTT.

This clone showed up just a few times. The V gene is TRBV30, the J gene TRBJ2-1; no clear D gene. Germline-derived CDR1 and CDR2 are GTSNPN and SVGIG (reference sequence). The CDR3 extends over 13 amino acids. Trimming took 4 bases from V and 2 from J, leaving 9 bases between them. CDR3 region: CAWTGNAYNEQFF. CDR3 nucleotide sequence: TGTGCCTGGACTGGGAATGCCTACAATGAGCAGTTCTTC.